Listed here are 24 T cell receptor beta chains from one sample, sequenced in a study of regulatory T cells in long-lasting Graves disease. Researchers made TCR beta libraries by using iRepertoire HTBI primers and running Arm-PCR on CDR3 regions. TCRdb processed the multiplex PCR reads anew with MiXCR; each CDR3 protein has one entry. The data contain around 250,000 distinct CDR3 sequences, about 20% of them seen just once; the ten biggest clones take up roughly 15%. Described time point: newly diagnosed GD, antithyroid drugs for less than 3 months. PBMCs were the source of the RNA used for TCR sequencing. This sample also belongs to another study, concerning T cells in Graves' hyperthyroidism and ophthalmopathy.

The sample in question was peripheral blood mononuclear cells (PBMCs), obtained at new diagnosis, from a patient treated with antithyroid drugs. Every receptor here comes from a young woman with Graves disease.

This clonotype was observed at least ten times. The CDR3 DNA sequence: TGTGCCAGCGCCGGGACGAGCTCCTACGAGCAGTACTTC. Protein: CASAGTSSYEQYF. This chain uses TRBV12-3 or TRBV12-4 with TRBJ2-7, with D perhaps assigned TRBD1 or TRBD2 (5 bases each). Trimming took off 8 bases at V and 0 bases at J, with 11 bases between the two ends. This CDR3 contains 13 residues.

This clonotype was observed at least ten times. J is TRBJ2-3 and V is TRBV2, with 7 bases identical to TRBD2. V lost 6 bases and J lost 0; bases outside the gene matches: 6. There are 15 residues in the CDR3. Germline-derived CDR1 and CDR2 are SNHLY and FYNNEI. The CDR3 protein is CASRFGGTSTDTQYF. The DNA for the CDR3 is TGTGCCAGCAGATTCGGGGGGACGAGCACAGATACGCAGTATTTT.

This clonotype was detected ten times or more. The chain uses TRBV5-1 and TRBJ2-3; no definite D call. The CDR3 contains 12 residues. V was clipped by 2 bases and J by 4 bases, with 5 bases between them. Germline V gives CDR1 SGHRS, CDR2 YFSETQ. DNA of the CDR3: TGCGCCAGCAGCTTCACAGCAGATACGCAGTATTTT. Its translation is CASSFTADTQYF.

This clonotype was counted ten times or more. This chain connects TRBV7-3 to TRBJ2-3; D call uncertain. Trimming stripped 5 bases from V and 2 bases from J, with 14 bases between. This CDR3 comprises 15 residues. The germline gives CDR1 SGHTA, CDR2 FQGTGA. In nucleotides, the CDR3 is TGTGCCAGCAGCATCAACCCTACATTCACAGATACGCAGTATTTT. Amino acids: CASSINPTFTDTQYF.

In this sample, this clonotype turned up many times. This rearrangement joins TRBV12-3 or TRBV12-4 to TRBJ2-1; 10 bases match TRBD2. Germline trimming cut 7 bases from V and 5 bases from J; bases unmatched to any gene: 8. There are 15 residues in the CDR3. CDR3 DNA: TGTGCCAGCATTAATAGCGGGGGGCTACACAATGAGCAGTTCTTC. Protein sequence: CASINSGGLHNEQFF.

This clonotype has at least ten counts. J is TRBJ1-2 and V is TRBV7-2; D perhaps matches TRBD1 (5 bases). Germline assignment: CDR1 SGHTA and CDR2 FQGNSA. This CDR3 comprises 15 residues. Trimming cost V 1 base and J 3 bases, with 12 bases left between them. The CDR3: CASSLGFTGDYGYTF. Written as DNA, the CDR3 is TGTGCCAGCAGCTTAGGTTTCACGGGGGACTATGGCTACACCTTC.

The chain recombines TRBV6-1 with TRBJ1-2; 8 bases fit TRBD1. Looked up from germline, CDR1 is MNHNS and CDR2 is SASEGT. The CDR3 length is 15 residues. The V segment lost 6 bases and the J segment 7 bases; nucleotides outside the gene matches: 13. The CDR3 coding sequence is TGTGCCAGCAGACCCCCGAGACAGGGGAGCGGTGGCTACACCTTC. Protein sequence: CASRPPRQGSGGYTF.

This clonotype appeared many times. The chain carries TRBV18 and TRBJ1-1, with D uncertain. V lost 6 bases, J lost 8 bases, and 13 bases lay in between. This CDR3 is 12 amino acids long. Per the germline V gene, CDR1 is KGHSH and CDR2 is LQKENI. The CDR3 sequence is CASSRGLWEAFF. In nucleotides, the CDR3 is TGTGCCAGCTCCCGCGGACTCTGGGAAGCTTTCTTT.

This clonotype was observed at least ten times. V gene TRBV11-1 combines with J gene TRBJ1-6; 8 nucleotides line up with TRBD1. Germline lookup yields CDR1 SGHAT and CDR2 FQDESV (reference sequence). This CDR3 is built from 19 residues. With 5 bases clipped from V and 7 bases from J, the junction kept 19 bases outside the gene matches. This CDR3 is CASSPTGQVLRNGNSPLHF. CDR3 coding DNA: TGTGCCAGCAGCCCGACGGGACAGGTATTAAGAAATGGGAATTCACCCCTCCACTTT.

The CDR3 DNA is TGTGCCAGCAGCGTTCTGGGGGGGGCTCAACCCCCTTACAATGAGCAGTTCTTC. It is translated as CASSVLGGAQPPYNEQFF. The chain uses TRBV9 and TRBJ2-1; perhaps TRBD2 as D (7 bases). Trimming took off 2 bases at V and 4 bases at J, with 22 bases between the two ends. This CDR3 is 18 amino acids long. Germline loops: CDR1 SGDLS, CDR2 YYNGEE.

V and J are TRBV19 and TRBJ2-2; D is ambiguous. Germline V lookup: CDR1 LNHDA, CDR2 SQIVND (reference sequence). Trimming stripped 7 bases from V and 6 bases from J, with 21 bases between. The length of the CDR3 is 16 residues. CDR3 bases: TGTGCCAGTAATTTCCAAGACCTCGCCCTTCCCGGGGAGCTGTTTTTT. Amino acid sequence: CASNFQDLALPGELFF.

The rearrangement links TRBV18 to TRBJ1-2, with 7 nucleotides matching TRBD1. Trimming at V came to 2 bases and at J to 4 bases, leaving 7 bases not matched to a gene. Germline V gene lookup returns CDR1 KGHSH and CDR2 LQKENI. The CDR3 has 15 amino acids. The CDR3 sequence is CASSPTLGDSYGYTF. CDR3 DNA: TGTGCCAGCTCACCAACTCTTGGGGACAGCTATGGCTACACCTTC.

This clonotype was counted many times. The J gene is TRBJ2-7, the V gene TRBV14; perhaps TRBD1 as D (6 bases). Germline V lookup: CDR1 SGHDN, CDR2 FVKESK. Trimming took 7 bases from V and 4 from J, leaving 17 bases between them. CDR3 length: 14 amino acids. In DNA form, the CDR3 reads TGTGCCAGCAAGAAACAGGGAATGGGGTACGAGCAGTACTTC. It encodes CASKKQGMGYEQYF.

This clonotype appeared many times. V and J are TRBV6-1 and TRBJ2-1; weak D call: TRBD1 (6 bases). Between the trimmed V and J ends, which lost 4 bases and 9 bases, there was a span of 19 bases. The germline CDR1 and CDR2 sequences are MNHNS and SASEGT. CDR3 length: 15 residues. The CDR3 DNA sequence: TGTGCCAGCAGTGGGTACAGGGAGTCGGGAAGTGAGCAGTTCTTC. This sequence encodes CASSGYRESGSEQFF.

This clonotype was counted at least ten times. This chain uses TRBV20-1 with TRBJ1-3; 8 bases fit TRBD1. CDR1 and CDR2 (germline): DFQATT, SNEGSKA (reference sequence). The CDR3 runs 15 residues. The J segment lost 0 bases and the V segment lost 0 bases, leaving 1 base of the junction unmatched. CDR3 nucleotide sequence: TGCAGTGCTAGAGATCAGGGGGCCTCTGGAAACACCATATATTTT. The encoded protein is CSARDQGASGNTIYF.

This clonotype was observed at least ten times. This sequence joins TRBV6-2 or TRBV6-3 and TRBJ1-1; possibly TRBD1 for D (5 bases). V was trimmed by 5 bases and J by 6 bases, leaving 10 bases between them. CDR1 and CDR2 (germline): MNHEY, SVGEGT. This CDR3 comprises 12 residues. This CDR3 reads CASSEGAAEAFF. For the CDR3, the DNA is TGTGCCAGCAGTGAAGGGGCGGCTGAAGCTTTCTTT.

Worth noting for this clonotype: A much larger clone differs from this one at a single base, so this may be a read error. The gene calls are TRBV4-1 and TRBJ2-1, with 16 bases that match TRBD2. This CDR3 is built from 17 residues. V trimming: 4 bases; J trimming: 13 bases; junction bases outside the gene matches: 13. CDR1 is MGHRA and CDR2 is YSYEKL in the germline V gene. The CDR3, as DNA: TGCGCCAGCAGCCGCGGGACTAGCGGGGGGGGACAAGAGACCCAGTTCTTC. Translation: CASSRGTSGGGQETQFF.

This clonotype has a handful of counts. The chain recombines TRBV6-2 or TRBV6-3 with TRBJ2-3; 8 bases fit TRBD1. J lost 1 base, V lost 5 bases, and 8 bases had no gene match. This CDR3 is built from 16 residues. Germline V gene lookup returns CDR1 MNHEY and CDR2 SVGEGT. Here the CDR3 DNA reads TGTGCCAGCAGTCCGTCAGGGGGCGGGGGCACAGATACGCAGTATTTT. It is translated as CASSPSGGGGTDTQYF.

This clonotype has ten or more counts. The chain links TRBV2 to TRBJ1-4, with 9 bases aligning to TRBD1. The J segment lost 7 bases and the V segment lost 6 bases, leaving 6 bases of the junction unmatched. The germline gives CDR1 SNHLY, CDR2 FYNNEI. This CDR3 is built from 14 residues. CDR3 in DNA: TGTGCCAGCAGCGTAGGGACAGGGAGTGAAAAACTGTTTTTT. Its translation is CASSVGTGSEKLFF. Supplemented by reference TRBV2 and TRBJ1-4, the full variable domain reads EPEVTQTPSHQVTQMGQEVILRCVPISNHLYFYWYRQILGQKVEFLVSFYNNEISEKSEIFDDQFSVERPDGSNFTLKIRSTKLEDSAMYFCASSVGTGSEKLFFGSGTQLSVL.

The sample holds one count of this clonotype. Given a much more abundant clone one base away, this may be a read error. This rearrangement joins TRBV27 to TRBJ2-2; TRBD1 is a possible D gene (6 bases). Germline assignment: CDR1 MNHEY and CDR2 SMNVEV (reference sequence). V was cut by 5 bases and J by 1 base, with 11 bases left in between. The CDR3 is 15 amino acids. For the CDR3, the DNA is TGTGCCAGCAGTGATACGGACAGGAACACCGGGGAGCTGTTTTTT. This codes for CASSDTDRNTGELFF.

The J gene is TRBJ1-1, the V gene TRBV5-4; no clear D gene. The CDR3 runs 14 residues. V was shortened by 4 bases and J by 5 bases, with 15 bases between the two germline ends. CDR1 is SGHNT, CDR2 YYREEE, per germline (reference sequence). CDR3 residues: CASSQTTVETEAFF. The DNA of the CDR3 is TGTGCCAGCAGCCAGACGACGGTGGAGACTGAAGCTTTCTTT.

CDR3 residues: CSEETAHYGYTF. The CDR3 region has the DNA TGCAGCGAAGAGACAGCACACTATGGCTACACCTTC. The rearrangement links TRBV29-1 to TRBJ1-2; D perhaps matches TRBD1 (5 bases). Looked up from germline, CDR1 is SQVTM and CDR2 is ANQGSEA. The CDR3 totals 12 residues. The V and J ends lost 7 bases and 3 bases respectively, with 12 bases between them.

This clonotype appeared a single time. The V gene is TRBV10-2, the J gene TRBJ1-1, with 8 bases identical to TRBD1. Germline V gene lookup returns CDR1 WSHSY and CDR2 SAAADI. The CDR3 totals 17 residues. The V segment lost 3 bases and the J segment 1 base; nucleotides outside the gene matches: 10. As DNA, the CDR3 is TGCGCCAGCAGTGAACCTCTTCAGGGGGCTTGGAACACTGAAGCTTTCTTT. It is translated as CASSEPLQGAWNTEAFF.

This clonotype appeared many times. The rearrangement uses TRBV6-1 and TRBJ1-2; 8 bases fit TRBD1. CDR1 MNHNS and CDR2 SASEGT come from the germline V gene. The CDR3 extends over 13 amino acids. With 7 bases clipped from V and 4 bases from J, the junction kept 5 bases outside the gene matches. The CDR3 sequence is CASKQTGAYGYTF. CDR3 nucleotide sequence: TGTGCCAGCAAACAGACAGGGGCCTATGGCTACACCTTC.